This T cell receptor (beta chain) was sequenced for a study of T-cell reconstitution after alpha-beta-depleted transplantation in children. A library of TCRbeta sequences, prepared with unique molecular identifiers, was generated. TCRdb re-analysed the PCR reads in MiXCR, keeping a single row per CDR3 protein. The sample contains 450,000 to 500,000 distinct CDR3 sequences, under 15% of which appear only once. Trimming cost V 1 base and J 3 bases, with 10 bases left between them. The CDR3 sequence is 14 residues long. CDR1 and CDR2 (germline): MDHEN, SYDVKM. This sequence was found in a human donor who donated a stem cell graft to a child with combined immunodeficiency. Source: PBMCs from the stem cell graft donor, taken from the stem cell graft. The chain combines TRBV28 with TRBJ2-7; D remains unclear. The DNA for the CDR3 is TGTGCCAGCAGTTTATCCCAGGTCGGCTACGAGCAGTACTTC. Translation gives CASSLSQVGYEQYF.